A selection of T cell receptor beta chains follows, all from one sample in a study of T cell responses to AZD1222 COVID-19 vaccine. The protocol was immunoSEQ multiplex PCR, while the TCRdb copy is restricted to in-frame clones and leaves out a portion. The sample has under 200,000 clones, 85% to 95% seen once. Sequenced material: peripheral blood, taken on day 0 of AZD1222 vaccination. The receptor set was obtained from an adult in good health. CDR3s include the opening cysteine and the closing phenylalanine or tryptophan.

v_call cdr3_aa
TRBV6-6 CASMGISGNTIYF
TRBV19 CASRGVGRFNGYTF
TRBV14 CASSQELNTEAFF
TRBV20-1 CSGTEGDEQFF
TRBV7-3 CASSSGTSGRTGELFF
TRBV7-8 CASSLSTLKTQYF
TRBV18 CASSPRGRATGELFF
TRBV30 CAWRGVAVTGTQYF
TRBV2 CASSDGRRETQYF
TRBV5-1 CASSSGLAGVASTDTQYF
TRBV29-1 CSVDGTSGINEQFF
TRBV6-4 CASSDGGYGYTF
TRBV11-1 CASSPRAAIIEQYF
TRBV7-2 CASSLASGRAAYEQYF
TRBV28 CASSNRRPGELFF